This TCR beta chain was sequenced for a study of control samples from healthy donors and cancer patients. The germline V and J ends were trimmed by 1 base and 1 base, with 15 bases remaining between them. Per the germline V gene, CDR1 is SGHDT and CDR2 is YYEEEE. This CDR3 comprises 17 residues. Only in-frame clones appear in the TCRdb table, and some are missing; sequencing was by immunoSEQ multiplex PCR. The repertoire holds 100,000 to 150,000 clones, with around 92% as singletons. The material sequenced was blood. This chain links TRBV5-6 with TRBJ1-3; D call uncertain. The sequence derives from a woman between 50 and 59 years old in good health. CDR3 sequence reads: CASSLLGFTSSGNTIYF. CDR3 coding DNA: TGTGCCAGCAGCTTGTTAGGGTTTACGTCGTCTGGAAACACCATATATTTT.